A selection of T cell receptor beta chains follows, all from one sample in a study of blood T cell repertoires in COVID-19. The table came from immunoSEQ multiplex PCR; TCRdb's copy has only in-frame clones and leaves some out. The sample yields about 90,000 clones, roughly 71% seen once. What was sequenced was peripheral blood. The receptors were sampled from a woman aged 80 or older with acute or convalescent COVID-19. Each CDR3 is given with its conserved first and last residue. D genes are given only for firm matches.

d_gene: TRBD1; v_gene: TRBV4-1; j_gene: TRBJ2-7; len: 16; CDR3aa: CASSQTRQGVIYEQYF
d_gene: TRBD2; v_gene: TRBV5-4; j_gene: TRBJ2-2; len: 18; CDR3aa: CASSPGTSGPARTGELFF
d_gene: .; v_gene: TRBV12-3/TRBV12-4; j_gene: TRBJ2-2; len: 13; CDR3aa: CASTQSGTGELFF
d_gene: TRBD2; v_gene: TRBV7-3; j_gene: TRBJ2-2; len: 17; CDR3aa: CASSLNSGGAQTGELFF
d_gene: TRBD1; v_gene: TRBV19; j_gene: TRBJ1-1; len: 15; CDR3aa: CASSQGVSGNTEAFF
d_gene: TRBD1; v_gene: TRBV18; j_gene: TRBJ1-1; len: 15; CDR3aa: CASSPGTGMNTEAFF
d_gene: TRBD2; v_gene: TRBV7-9; j_gene: TRBJ2-3; len: 13; CDR3aa: CASPGLGYDTQYF
d_gene: TRBD1; v_gene: TRBV19; j_gene: TRBJ1-2; len: 15; CDR3aa: CASRNPGGRSYGYTF
d_gene: TRBD2; v_gene: TRBV5-4; j_gene: TRBJ2-1; len: 15; CDR3aa: CASLRVGGGSNEQFF
d_gene: TRBD2; v_gene: TRBV10-3; j_gene: TRBJ2-3; len: 13; CDR3aa: CAIRPGEGDTQYF
d_gene: TRBD2; v_gene: TRBV24-1; j_gene: TRBJ2-5; len: 14; CDR3aa: CATSDTLAGDTQYF
d_gene: TRBD2; v_gene: TRBV3-1/TRBV3-2; j_gene: TRBJ2-5; len: 14; CDR3aa: CASSQGLAAETQYF
d_gene: TRBD1; v_gene: TRBV27; j_gene: TRBJ1-1; len: 16; CDR3aa: CASRGGQGRSNTEAFF
d_gene: .; v_gene: TRBV9; j_gene: TRBJ1-2; len: 16; CDR3aa: CASSVGGGQGNYGYTF
d_gene: .; v_gene: TRBV7-9; j_gene: TRBJ2-1; len: 15; CDR3aa: CASSFRNSIYNEQFF
d_gene: TRBD1; v_gene: TRBV7-8; j_gene: TRBJ1-6; len: 16; CDR3aa: CASSLEGDRGYSPLHF
d_gene: .; v_gene: TRBV24-1; j_gene: TRBJ1-2; len: 15; CDR3aa: CATSDGGAGLYGYTF
d_gene: .; v_gene: TRBV28; j_gene: TRBJ1-1; len: 12; CDR3aa: CASRQGLAEAFF
d_gene: TRBD1; v_gene: TRBV5-1; j_gene: TRBJ2-1; len: 12; CDR3aa: CASSTDRDEQFF
d_gene: .; v_gene: TRBV6-2/TRBV6-3; j_gene: TRBJ1-1; len: 14; CDR3aa: CASRYNLGGTEAFF
d_gene: .; v_gene: TRBV3-1/TRBV3-2; j_gene: TRBJ2-1; len: 13; CDR3aa: CASSQEHWSEQFF
d_gene: .; v_gene: TRBV7-3; j_gene: TRBJ1-6; len: 14; CDR3aa: CASSLTARNSPLHF
d_gene: TRBD1; v_gene: TRBV28; j_gene: TRBJ2-1; len: 13; CDR3aa: CASGTGPHNEQFF
d_gene: TRBD1; v_gene: TRBV5-1; j_gene: TRBJ1-1; len: 17; CDR3aa: CASSGGAGGASPAEAFF
d_gene: .; v_gene: TRBV6-2/TRBV6-3; j_gene: TRBJ1-2; len: 15; CDR3aa: CASSYAGIPNYGYTF
d_gene: .; v_gene: TRBV5-1; j_gene: TRBJ1-2; len: 16; CDR3aa: CASSLDPTTGRGGYTF
d_gene: .; v_gene: TRBV12-3/TRBV12-4; j_gene: TRBJ1-5; len: 12; CDR3aa: CASRGAVQPQHF
d_gene: .; v_gene: TRBV19; j_gene: TRBJ1-1; len: 13; CDR3aa: CASTMGPGTEAFF
d_gene: .; v_gene: TRBV4-2; j_gene: TRBJ1-2; len: 15; CDR3aa: CASSQAPGHNYGYTF
d_gene: .; v_gene: TRBV7-3; j_gene: TRBJ2-1; len: 13; CDR3aa: CASSSAVYNEQFF
d_gene: .; v_gene: TRBV9; j_gene: TRBJ2-1; len: 16; CDR3aa: CASSSRGLAAYNEQFF
d_gene: TRBD2; v_gene: TRBV24-1; j_gene: TRBJ2-1; len: 14; CDR3aa: CATSGGLAGNEQFF
d_gene: TRBD2; v_gene: TRBV9; j_gene: TRBJ2-5; len: 16; CDR3aa: CASSVTPRGGWETQYF
d_gene: .; v_gene: TRBV28; j_gene: TRBJ1-1; len: 12; CDR3aa: CASSLSWSEAFF
d_gene: TRBD1; v_gene: TRBV6-5; j_gene: TRBJ2-7; len: 12; CDR3aa: CASKTGISEQYF
d_gene: .; v_gene: TRBV28; j_gene: TRBJ1-3; len: 15; CDR3aa: CASSPPRGGGNTIYF
d_gene: .; v_gene: TRBV4-3; j_gene: TRBJ1-4; len: 15; CDR3aa: CASSQEGQTNEKLFF
d_gene: .; v_gene: TRBV27; j_gene: TRBJ2-2; len: 16; CDR3aa: CASSLPPRVGTGELFF
d_gene: TRBD2; v_gene: TRBV25-1; j_gene: TRBJ2-7; len: 15; CDR3aa: CASSDLASGGYEQYF
d_gene: TRBD1; v_gene: TRBV7-2; j_gene: TRBJ1-3; len: 15; CDR3aa: CASSPPGGSGNTIYF
d_gene: .; v_gene: TRBV21-1; j_gene: TRBJ1-5; len: 15; CDR3aa: CASPLRQTLDQPQHF
d_gene: TRBD1; v_gene: TRBV6-5; j_gene: TRBJ1-2; len: 15; CDR3aa: CASRDPGTGPRGYTF
d_gene: TRBD1; v_gene: TRBV18; j_gene: TRBJ1-6; len: 16; CDR3aa: CASSPGQGFYNSPLHF
d_gene: TRBD2; v_gene: TRBV28; j_gene: TRBJ2-5; len: 16; CDR3aa: CASSLSAGTAGGTQYF
d_gene: .; v_gene: TRBV7-2; j_gene: TRBJ1-1; len: 14; CDR3aa: CASSLSGLNTEAFF
d_gene: .; v_gene: TRBV29-1; j_gene: TRBJ2-5; len: 14; CDR3aa: CSAPGTAYQETQYF